One sample yielded the 30 T cell receptor beta chains listed below, sequenced in a study of T cell repertoires in cytomegalovirus infection (dated by TCRdb to the late 2010s). Antigen specificity for these receptors is unknown. Interpreted using the paper, the treatment or condition label stands for: in vitro stimulation with specific CMV peptide epitopes to enrich CMV-specific T cells. The sequencer listed for this sample is Illumina HiSeq 1500. The public reads were quality trimmed at Q25 with fastp and then assembled into clones with MiXCR by TCRdb, keeping productive beta chains. Records with the same CDR3 protein are collapsed into one entry carrying the most frequent genes and DNA. The sample records roughly 920,000 distinct CDR3 sequences, approximately 31% of which are singletons. The top ten hold about 14% of the sample. This sample comprised cultured CD8+ T cells from PBMCs, obtained from culture after CMV antigen stimulation. All receptors derive from a human donor in good health (CMV status not recorded). Some clones in this sample may be carry-over from other donors' samples.

This rearrangement joins TRBV27 to TRBJ1-6; 7 bases align to TRBD1. Germline V gene data show CDR1 as MNHEY and CDR2 as SMNVEV (reference sequence). V dropped 2 bases and J dropped 9; count of bases not matched to a gene: 1. This CDR3 comprises 13 residues. The CDR3 reads CASSLQGVSPLHF. The DNA for the CDR3 is TGTGCCAGCAGTTTACAGGGGGTTTCACCCCTCCACTTT.

The V gene is TRBV19, the J gene TRBJ1-1, with D unresolved. CDR1 and CDR2 from the germline V gene are LNHDA and SQIVND (reference sequence). V was shortened by 3 bases and J by 0 bases, with 14 bases between the two germline ends. CDR3 length: 16 amino acids. The CDR3 nucleotides are TGTGCCAGTAGTATCCGGGGTGGTCGAGTGAACACTGAAGCTTTCTTT. Its translation: CASSIRGGRVNTEAFF.

J is TRBJ2-3 and V is TRBV2; 8 bases agree with TRBD2. This CDR3 comprises 14 residues. Losses at the gene ends were 7 bases for V and 3 bases for J; bases not matched to a gene: 6. The germline gives CDR1 SNHLY, CDR2 FYNNEI. In nucleotides, the CDR3 is TGTGCCAGCAACCCTAGCGGGTTAACAGATACGCAGTATTTT. Its translation is CASNPSGLTDTQYF.

The V and J genes are TRBV7-8 and TRBJ1-2; 9 bases fit TRBD1. Trimming removed 5 bases from V and 4 bases from J; junction bases left unmatched: 8. Germline V CDR1 and CDR2: SGHVS, FQNEAQ. This CDR3 contains 15 residues. This chain's CDR3 is CASSLGTGRGYGYTF. CDR3 bases: TGTGCCAGCAGCCTCGGGACAGGGAGGGGCTATGGCTACACCTTC.

The sample holds a few counts of this clonotype. The chain links TRBV4-1 to TRBJ2-1, with D tentatively TRBD1 (6 bases). This CDR3 is built from 18 residues. V was clipped by 0 bases and J by 6 bases, with 21 bases between them. Germline V gene lookup returns CDR1 MGHRA and CDR2 YSYEKL. The CDR3, as DNA: TGCGCCAGCAGCCAAGATATAACAGGGCAGGGGTTTTTCAATGAGCAGTTCTTC. Protein: CASSQDITGQGFFNEQFF.

A word on this clonotype: A much larger clone lies one base from this, so it may be a read error. The V gene is TRBV7-2, the J gene TRBJ2-7; 8 nucleotides agree with TRBD2. This CDR3 contains 15 residues. CDR1 and CDR2 (germline): SGHTA, FQGNSA. V was clipped by 4 bases and J by 2 bases; unmatched bases: 7. The CDR3 region is CASSWTGGAPYEQYF. DNA of the CDR3: TGTGCCAGCAGCTGGACCGGGGGGGCGCCCTACGAGCAGTACTTC.

The chain's CDR3 is CSAQVGGIYSYEQYF. The CDR3 DNA is TGCAGTGCTCAAGTGGGAGGAATCTACTCCTACGAGCAGTACTTC. This chain links TRBV20-1 with TRBJ2-7, with D maybe TRBD2 (6 bases). Trimming shortened V by 5 bases and J by 0 bases, and 17 bases separated the two germline ends. The germline V gene has CDR1 DFQATT and CDR2 SNEGSKA (reference sequence). The CDR3 consists of 15 residues.

The chain combines TRBV29-1 with TRBJ2-7, with D uncertain. This CDR3 comprises 13 residues. Looked up from germline, CDR1 is SQVTM and CDR2 is ANQGSEA. V lost 8 bases to trimming and J lost 4 bases, with 18 bases between them. The CDR3 region has the DNA TGCAGCTCCAACGACGGTCGGAAATACGAGCAGTACTTC. Translated: CSSNDGRKYEQYF.

This clonotype was detected only a few times. This rearrangement joins TRBV7-9 to TRBJ2-2; tentative D call: TRBD2 (6 bases). The V gene's germline CDR1 is SEHNR and CDR2 FQNEAQ (reference sequence). This CDR3 spans 15 amino acids. V was pared by 4 bases and J by 4 bases, with 13 bases between. CDR3 region: CASSYQGAGTGELFF. The CDR3 region has the DNA TGTGCCAGCAGCTACCAGGGAGCGGGCACCGGGGAGCTGTTTTTT.

This clonotype was found a few times. This chain uses TRBV20-1 with TRBJ1-6; D uncertain. The CDR3 length is 16 residues. The germline gives CDR1 DFQATT, CDR2 SNEGSKA (reference sequence). Trimming took 0 bases from V and 0 from J, leaving 9 bases between them. The CDR3 bases are TGCAGTGCTAGAGATCTCGAGAGCTCCTATAATTCACCCCTCCACTTT. This sequence encodes CSARDLESSYNSPLHF.

Concerning this clonotype: With a much larger clone just one base away, this may be a read error. The chain employs TRBV15 and TRBJ1-1, with D hard to call. V dropped 5 bases and J dropped 1 base, with 5 bases sitting between them. Germline assignment: CDR1 LNHNV and CDR2 YYDKDF (reference sequence). The CDR3 covers 12 residues. The CDR3 spells CATSLKNTEAFF. CDR3 nucleotide sequence: TGTGCCACCAGCCTCAAGAACACTGAAGCTTTCTTT.

This clonotype was seen many times. CDR3 sequence: CASSLRTPTQRGNTGELFF. The DNA for the CDR3 is TGTGCCAGCAGCTTACGGACTCCCACGCAACGGGGGAACACCGGGGAGCTGTTTTTT. The rearrangement uses TRBV7-8 and TRBJ2-2; TRBD2 might be the D (5 bases). The germline V and J ends were trimmed by 2 bases and 1 base, with 20 bases remaining between them. Germline assignment: CDR1 SGHVS and CDR2 FQNEAQ. The CDR3 runs 19 residues. Supplemented by reference TRBV7-8 and TRBJ2-2, the full variable domain reads GAGVSQSPRYKVAKRGQDVALRCDPISGHVSLFWYQQALGQGPEFLTYFQNEAQLDKSGLPSDRFFAERPEGSVSTLKIQRTQQEDSAVYLCASSLRTPTQRGNTGELFFGEGSRLTVL.

This clonotype was seen repeatedly, ten times or more. This chain joins TRBV7-6 and TRBJ1-1; 8 nucleotides agree with TRBD1. CDR3 length: 15 amino acids. Trimming at V came to 5 bases and at J to 5 bases, leaving 10 bases not matched to a gene. Germline V lookup: CDR1 SGHVS, CDR2 FNYEAQ. The CDR3 DNA follows: TGTGCCAGCAGCCTAACGACAGGGGTAAGAACTGAAGCTTTCTTT. The encoded protein is CASSLTTGVRTEAFF.

The V gene is TRBV19, the J gene TRBJ1-1; unclear D gene. With 7 bases removed from V and 5 bases from J, the gap between germline ends came to 11 bases. CDR1 is LNHDA, CDR2 SQIVND, per germline (reference sequence). CDR3 length: 12 amino acids. The CDR3 spells CASNDPMTEAFF. The CDR3 coding sequence is TGTGCCAGTAACGACCCAATGACTGAAGCTTTCTTT.

This chain connects TRBV20-1 to TRBJ2-5; D remains unclear. V was shortened by 5 bases and J by 5 bases, with 6 bases between the two germline ends. The CDR3 has 10 amino acids. Germline loops: CDR1 DFQATT, CDR2 SNEGSKA (reference sequence). CDR3 sequence reads: CSAGWETQYF. In DNA form, the CDR3 reads TGCAGTGCTGGGTGGGAGACCCAGTACTTC.

The rearrangement joins TRBV14 to TRBJ2-1; 8 positions match TRBD2. The CDR3 covers 15 residues. V shed 3 bases and J 8 bases; nucleotides not matched to a gene: 9. CDR1 and CDR2 (germline): SGHDN, FVKESK. As DNA, the CDR3 is TGTGCCAGCAGCCACACGGGGGGGGTTCTGGATGAGCAGTTCTTC. The encoded protein is CASSHTGGVLDEQFF.

This clonotype was counted ten times or more. V is TRBV7-6 and J is TRBJ2-1; D remains ambiguous. Trimming cost V 5 bases and J 0 bases, with 14 bases left between them. CDR1 is SGHVS, CDR2 FNYEAQ, per germline. The CDR3 runs 16 residues. The CDR3 nucleotides read TGTGCCAGCAGCGACCTAGAAACGGGCTCCTACAATGAGCAGTTCTTC. Its translation: CASSDLETGSYNEQFF.

In its sample, this clonotype was seen many times. The CDR3 region has the DNA TGTGCCAGCAGCTTAGTGGCCTCAGTCGACGAGCAGTACTTC. Its translation: CASSLVASVDEQYF. The chain employs TRBV7-2 and TRBJ2-7; the D is unclear. Trimming removed 1 base from V and 5 bases from J, with 12 bases in between. The CDR3 length is 14 residues. Germline CDR1 and CDR2: SGHTA and FQGNSA.

The chain couples TRBV20-1 to TRBJ2-7; D is uncertain. Trimming pared 5 bases from V and 4 bases from J, leaving 21 bases between. CDR1 is DFQATT, CDR2 SNEGSKA, per germline (reference sequence). CDR3 size: 15 residues. This CDR3 reads CSASREGFSPYEQYV. The CDR3 DNA follows: TGCAGTGCTTCCCGAGAAGGGTTTAGCCCTTACGAGCAGTACGTC.

This clonotype was seen repeatedly, ten times or more. This sequence joins TRBV7-8 and TRBJ1-1; D unresolved. The germline gives CDR1 SGHVS, CDR2 FQNEAQ. The CDR3 spans 14 residues. The V end was cut by 8 bases, the J end by 4 bases, with 17 bases between. Here the CDR3 DNA reads TGTGCCAGCGGGTGGGCAGGCGGTATCACTGAAGCTTTCTTT. Encoded protein: CASGWAGGITEAFF.

Note on this clonotype: An end of the junction differs from the germline gene, which may be a read error. The chain carries TRBV6-2 or TRBV6-3 and TRBJ2-1, with D perhaps assigned TRBD1 or TRBD2 (5 bases each). CDR3 size: 15 residues. The germline V gene has CDR1 MNHEY and CDR2 SVGEGT. CDR3 sequence: CANSEPWGSYNEQFF. Here the CDR3 DNA reads TGTGCCAACAGTGAGCCATGGGGGAGCTACAATGAGCAGTTCTTC.

On this clonotype: A read error may explain this, as a much larger clone is one base away. The CDR3 DNA is TGTGTCAGCACCCGGGGGGCGGGCTACGAGCAGTACTTC. Protein product: CVSTRGAGYEQYF. The V and J genes are TRBV27 and TRBJ2-7; TRBD2 is a possible D gene (7 bases). This CDR3 contains 13 residues. Looked up from germline, CDR1 is MNHEY and CDR2 is SMNVEV (reference sequence).

The CDR3 DNA follows: TGTGCCAGCAGTGATGGGCCAAGGTCGTTCTTC. Its protein product is CASSDGPRSFF. The chain recombines TRBV25-1 with TRBJ2-1; D gene unclear. The V end was cut by 3 bases, the J end by 15 bases, with 12 bases between. Looked up from germline, CDR1 is MGHDK and CDR2 is SYGVNS. The length of the CDR3 is 11 residues. Full variable domain (remainder filled in from reference TRBV25-1 and TRBJ2-1): EADIYQTPRYLVIGTGKKITLECSQTMGHDKMYWYQQDPGMELHLIHYSYGVNSTEKGDLSSESTVSRIRTEHFPLTLESARPSHTSQYLCASSDGPRSFFGPGTRLTVL.

V is TRBV9 and J is TRBJ2-1; 15 bases match TRBD2. CDR1 is SGDLS, CDR2 YYNGEE, per germline. CDR3 length equals 18 residues. The V gene end was trimmed by 0 bases and the J gene end by 9 bases; junction bases not matched to a gene: 10. The CDR3 sequence is CASSVDQRTSGGAFEQFF. The CDR3 nucleotides read TGTGCCAGCAGCGTAGATCAGCGGACTAGCGGGGGGGCCTTTGAGCAGTTCTTC.

V usage is TRBV15 and J usage is TRBJ2-1; D gene ambiguous. CDR3 length: 13 residues. The germline gives CDR1 LNHNV, CDR2 YYDKDF (reference sequence). The V end was cut by 8 bases, the J end by 8 bases, with 16 bases between. The CDR3 reads CATRPTNWDEQFF. The CDR3 DNA reads as TGTGCCACCCGCCCGACGAACTGGGATGAGCAGTTCTTC.

This clonotype was detected many times. The gene calls are TRBV12-3 or TRBV12-4 and TRBJ1-1; 8 bases agree with TRBD1. The junction had 4 bases not matched to a gene; V was cut back by 1 base and J by 3 bases. The CDR3 is made up of 15 amino acids. CDR3 in amino acids: CASSLGQGIHTEAFF. The CDR3, as DNA: TGTGCCAGCAGTTTAGGACAGGGGATTCACACTGAAGCTTTCTTT.

The CDR3 DNA sequence: TGTGCCAGCTCACCACCGTTAAGCTTTTCCACTGAAGCTTTCTTT. This translates into CASSPPLSFSTEAFF. This sequence joins TRBV18 and TRBJ1-1; D unclear. Deletions cut 0 bases from V and 4 bases from J, with 12 bases between. Germline CDR1 reads KGHSH; CDR2 reads LQKENI. The CDR3 has 15 amino acids.

V gene TRBV7-6 combines with J gene TRBJ2-1; perhaps TRBD2 as D (5 bases). The V end lost 1 base, the J end lost 9 bases, and 13 bases lay between the germline ends. The CDR3 loop spans 14 amino acids. From germline, CDR1 is SGHVS and CDR2 FNYEAQ. This CDR3 is CASSLVEGPGEQFF. For the CDR3, the DNA is TGTGCCAGCAGCTTAGTCGAGGGCCCGGGTGAGCAGTTCTTC.

The rearrangement links TRBV12-3 or TRBV12-4 to TRBJ2-5; unclear D gene. The CDR3 is 13 residues long. Trimming shortened V by 7 bases and J by 7 bases, and 16 bases separated the two germline ends. The chain's CDR3 is CASTLSPQRTQYF. CDR3 coding DNA: TGTGCCAGCACCCTGTCCCCCCAAAGGACCCAGTACTTC.

This clonotype was counted a few times. The V and J genes are TRBV11-2 and TRBJ2-7; D uncertain. V lost 1 base to trimming and J lost 3 bases, with 7 bases between them. Germline CDR1 is SGHAT and CDR2 is FQNNGV. This CDR3 comprises 13 residues. The CDR3 DNA reads TGTGCCAGCAGCTTAGTATCGGGCTACGAGCAGTACGTC. Its translation is CASSLVSGYEQYV.